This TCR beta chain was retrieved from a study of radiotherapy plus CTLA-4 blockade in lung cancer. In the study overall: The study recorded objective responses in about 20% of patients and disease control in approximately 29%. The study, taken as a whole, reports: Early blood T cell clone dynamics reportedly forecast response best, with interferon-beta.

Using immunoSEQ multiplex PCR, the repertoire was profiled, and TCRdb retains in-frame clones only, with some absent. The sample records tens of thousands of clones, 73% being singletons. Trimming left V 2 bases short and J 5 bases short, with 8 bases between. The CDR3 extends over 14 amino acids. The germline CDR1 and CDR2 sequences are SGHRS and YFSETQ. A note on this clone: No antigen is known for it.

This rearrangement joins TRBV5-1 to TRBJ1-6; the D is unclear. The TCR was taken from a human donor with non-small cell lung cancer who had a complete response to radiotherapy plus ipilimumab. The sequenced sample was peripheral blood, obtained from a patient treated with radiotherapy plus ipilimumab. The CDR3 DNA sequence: TGCGCCAGCAGCTTCGGGATGAATAATTCACCCCTCCACTTT. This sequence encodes CASSFGMNNSPLHF.